These 17 T cell receptor beta chains originate from one sample sequenced in a study of long-term antiretroviral therapy in people with HIV. Running of the v3.0 immunoSEQ assay took place at survey level. Profiled with immunoSEQ multiplex PCR; TCRdb holds only in-frame clones, not every one. The data contain some 40,000 clones, over 80% of them singletons. The material was unsorted PBMCs, obtained 1 year after starting antiretroviral therapy. The receptors were sampled from a man between 18 and 35 years old with HIV.

The chain combines TRBV18 with TRBJ2-1; D is undetermined. The V end was cut by 0 bases, the J end by 4 bases, with 16 bases between. The CDR3 has 17 residues. Germline CDR1 KGHSH, CDR2 LQKENI. CDR3: CASSPPSTDLLYNEQFF. CDR3 DNA sequence: TGTGCCAGCTCACCACCGTCAACGGACCTACTTTACAATGAGCAGTTCTTC.

The chain is built from TRBV9 and TRBJ1-1; no reliable D call. Germline V gene data show CDR1 as SGDLS and CDR2 as YYNGEE. This CDR3 contains 13 residues. V was shortened by 1 base and J by 0 bases, with 4 bases between the two germline ends. CDR3 coding DNA: TGTGCCAGCAGCGTACAGCTGAACACTGAAGCTTTCTTT. Its protein product is CASSVQLNTEAFF. Variable domain in full (rest from reference TRBV9 and TRBJ1-1): DSGVTQTPKHLITATGQRVTLRCSPRSGDLSVYWYQQSLDQGLQFLIQYYNGEERAKGNILERFSAQQFPDLHSELNLSSLELGDSALYFCASSVQLNTEAFFGQGTRLTVV.

The CDR3 DNA follows: TGCGCCAGCAGCCCTGGACAGGCGGCCCAGCGTGGCTACACCTTC. Translated, it gives CASSPGQAAQRGYTF. V usage is TRBV5-1 and J usage is TRBJ1-2, with TRBD1 identical over 7 bases. The CDR3 has 15 residues. CDR1 SGHRS and CDR2 YFSETQ come from the germline V gene. V lost 4 bases, J lost 7 bases, and 13 bases stayed unmatched.

The chain links TRBV4-1 to TRBJ2-7, with D perhaps matching TRBD2 (6 bases). Trimming stripped 5 bases from V and 0 bases from J, with 8 bases between. This CDR3 comprises 13 residues. From germline, CDR1 is MGHRA and CDR2 YSYEKL. CDR3: CASSWDFSYEQYF. Here the CDR3 DNA reads TGCGCCAGCAGCTGGGACTTCTCCTACGAGCAGTACTTC.

The rearrangement joins TRBV28 to TRBJ2-7, with D perhaps given as TRBD1 or TRBD2 (7 bases each). Germline V gene sequence: CDR1 MDHEN, CDR2 SYDVKM. The V end lost 5 bases, the J end lost 7 bases, and 18 bases lay between the germline ends. This CDR3 has 14 amino acids. CDR3 nucleotides: TGTGCCAGCAGTGGGCCGGCAGGGGGGGGAGAGCAGTACTTC. It encodes CASSGPAGGGEQYF.

The gene calls are TRBV5-1 and TRBJ1-6; weak D call: TRBD1 (6 bases). The germline CDR1 and CDR2 sequences are SGHRS and YFSETQ. The CDR3 loop spans 15 amino acids. Deletions cut 0 bases from V and 10 bases from J, with 14 bases between. The CDR3: CASSLAGVRYSPLHF. The CDR3 coding sequence is TGCGCCAGCAGCTTGGCAGGGGTTCGCTACTCACCCCTCCACTTT.

The J gene is TRBJ2-7, the V gene TRBV13; TRBD2 might be the D (5 bases). V lost 5 bases, J lost 3 bases, and 11 bases lay in between. Germline assignment: CDR1 PRHDT and CDR2 FYEKMQ (reference sequence). There are 13 residues in the CDR3. CDR3 region: CASSPVGVYEQYF. In DNA form, the CDR3 reads TGTGCCAGCAGCCCGGTCGGGGTCTACGAGCAGTACTTC.

This clone was counted between two and nine times. This chain joins TRBV12-5 and TRBJ1-5; 8 bases agree with TRBD1. With 7 bases clipped from V and 2 bases from J, the junction kept 4 bases outside the gene matches. Germline assignment: CDR1 LGHNT and CDR2 FRNRAP. This CDR3 is 14 amino acids long. DNA for the CDR3: TGTGCTAGTGCCCTGACAGGGGGCAATCAGCCCCAGCATTTT. This encodes CASALTGGNQPQHF.

This clone was counted a few times. V gene TRBV6-1 combines with J gene TRBJ1-6, with D hard to call. CDR3 size: 17 residues. Germline CDR1 and CDR2: MNHNS and SASEGT. Deletions cut 0 bases from V and 0 bases from J, with 9 bases between. CDR3 in amino acids: CASSEADIRSYNSPLHF. As DNA, the CDR3 is TGTGCCAGCAGTGAAGCCGACATTCGCTCCTATAATTCACCCCTCCACTTT.

The rearrangement uses TRBV27 and TRBJ2-7; TRBD1 matches at 7 bases. The CDR3 length is 14 residues. Per germline, CDR1 MNHEY and CDR2 SMNVEV (reference sequence). Trimming removed 5 bases from V and 3 bases from J; junction bases left unmatched: 7. Here the CDR3 reads CASSPYRGVYEQYF. The CDR3 region has the DNA TGTGCCAGCAGTCCCTACAGGGGCGTCTACGAGCAGTACTTC.

The chain joins TRBV9 to TRBJ2-7; D perhaps matches TRBD1 (5 bases). Per germline, CDR1 SGDLS and CDR2 YYNGEE. Trimming took 3 bases from V and 5 from J, leaving 12 bases between them. This CDR3 spans 13 amino acids. The CDR3 reads CASSAGPGDEQYF. The CDR3 nucleotides are TGTGCCAGCAGCGCAGGGCCTGGGGACGAGCAGTACTTC. Using reference TRBV9 and TRBJ2-7 for the parts outside the CDR3, the full variable domain is DSGVTQTPKHLITATGQRVTLRCSPRSGDLSVYWYQQSLDQGLQFLIQYYNGEERAKGNILERFSAQQFPDLHSELNLSSLELGDSALYFCASSAGPGDEQYFGPGTRLTVT.

The CDR3 region is CASSPTGPDGYTF. The CDR3 nucleotides read TGTGCCAGCAGTCCGACGGGACCCGATGGCTACACCTTC. V and J are TRBV27 and TRBJ1-2, with D maybe TRBD1 (5 bases). The V end lost 5 bases, the J end lost 6 bases, and 13 bases lay between the germline ends. The CDR3 length is 13 residues. The germline gives CDR1 MNHEY, CDR2 SMNVEV (reference sequence).

J is TRBJ1-1 and V is TRBV6-5, with D possibly TRBD1 on 5 matching bases. This CDR3 contains 14 residues. In germline, CDR1 is MNHEY, CDR2 SVGAGI. Trimming removed 6 bases at V and 0 bases at J, with 11 bases between. The CDR3 region is CASSPGGVNTEAFF. In DNA, the CDR3 is TGTGCCAGCAGCCCCGGAGGGGTGAACACTGAAGCTTTCTTT.

The V and J genes are TRBV5-4 and TRBJ2-7; D might be TRBD1 (6 bases). The CDR3 contains 15 residues. The V end lost 0 bases, the J end lost 1 base, and 11 bases lay between the germline ends. CDR1 SGHNT and CDR2 YYREEE come from the germline V gene (reference sequence). CDR3 in amino acids: CASSLGGGRSYEQYF. The CDR3 DNA is TGTGCCAGCAGCTTGGGAGGGGGTCGGTCCTACGAGCAGTACTTC. Looking up the rest from reference TRBV5-4 and TRBJ2-7 gives the full variable domain: ETGVTQSPTHLIKTRGQQVTLRCSSQSGHNTVSWYQQALGQGPQFIFQYYREEENGRGNFPPRFSGLQFPNYSSELNVNALELDDSALYLCASSLGGGRSYEQYFGPGTRLTVT.

The chain joins TRBV10-2 to TRBJ2-7; 8 positions agree with TRBD1. J lost 6 bases, V lost 10 bases, and 14 bases had no gene match. The CDR3 has 14 amino acids. Per the germline V gene, CDR1 is WSHSY and CDR2 is SAAADI. CDR3 DNA: TGCGCCATTCAACTGGACAGGGAATCGGGCGAGCAGTACTTC. Protein sequence: CAIQLDRESGEQYF.

The J gene is TRBJ1-2, the V gene TRBV27; maybe TRBD1 (5 bases). This CDR3 spans 15 amino acids. Germline lookup yields CDR1 MNHEY and CDR2 SMNVEV (reference sequence). V was trimmed by 8 bases and J by 7 bases, leaving 23 bases between them. CDR3 nucleotides: TGTGCCAGCCGCCGCATTCGGGACGGAGCTGGTGGCTACACCTTC. This translates into CASRRIRDGAGGYTF.

The chain joins TRBV5-1 to TRBJ2-7, with a tentative D call TRBD1 (5 bases). Trimming took off 1 base at V and 4 bases at J, with 12 bases between the two ends. The CDR3 is 14 residues long. CDR1 is SGHRS, CDR2 YFSETQ, per germline. The CDR3 nucleotides read TGCGCCAGCAGCTTGAGCAGGGTTAATTACGAGCAGTACTTC. It translates to CASSLSRVNYEQYF.